This entry describes one T cell receptor (beta chain). The target antigen is unknown. Repertoires were generated with immunoSEQ multiplex PCR, while TCRdb's copy carries only in-frame clones and drops some. The table lists about 21,000 clones, 89% of them singletons. No current or lifetime mood disorder and depressive symptom score of 5 or less defined controls. CD4+ T cells were isolated from thawed PBMCs by magnetic negative selection. This CDR3 has 17 amino acids. Trimming stripped 2 bases from V and 0 bases from J, with 17 bases between. Germline lookup yields CDR1 MGHDK and CDR2 SYGVNS. The data were obtained in a study of untreated major depressive disorder. Whole-study results and caveats: Private clones made up every subject's top five TRBV05-01 clones.

This TCR was sampled from a woman in her 40s in good health. The chain is built from TRBV25-1 and TRBJ2-7; D uncertain. Material: CD4+ T cells from PBMCs. CDR3 sequence: CASSEGRRAIPSYEQYF. DNA for the CDR3: TGTGCCAGCAGTGAAGGACGCCGGGCCATACCCTCCTACGAGCAGTACTTC.